Sequencing of this T cell receptor beta chain was carried out in a study of T-cell memory formation after mild COVID-19. Turning to the study itself: In these data, TCR clusters were largely donor specific.

In its sample, this clonotype was seen many times. What it recognizes is unknown. The authors produced TCR alpha and TCR beta cDNA libraries with sample barcodes and UMIs by 5'RACE using constant-segment primers. TCRdb recomputed calls from the 5' RACE reads with MiXCR, one row per CDR3 protein. In the table there are about 150,000 distinct CDR3 sequences, roughly 6.3% of which are singletons. The CDR3 has 14 residues. V lost 8 bases to trimming and J lost 4 bases, with 17 bases between them. The study's findings and limits: CD8+ contracting clones occupied EMRA, while CD4+ ones occupied mainly CM and EM.

This receptor was obtained from an adult woman who had mild COVID-19 (a few samples of this study predate the infection). Cell type and time point are not known. This chain connects TRBV12-3 or TRBV12-4 to TRBJ1-1; tentative D call: TRBD1 (5 bases). Sequencing input: PBMCs or a T cell subset sorted from them (not recorded which). The DNA for the CDR3 is TGTGCCAGCTTAGAGTTCCAGGGTCCCACTGAAGCTTTCTTT. This gives the protein CASLEFQGPTEAFF.